This is a list of T cell receptor beta chains from one sample in a study of shared clonotypes between healthy human individuals. Libraries were prepared by immunoSEQ multiplex PCR; TCRdb keeps only in-frame clonotypes and omits some of them. This sample carries 2,500,000 or so clones, more than 90% of them seen once, and the ten largest clones take roughly 0.15%. Sequencing was performed on naive CD4+ T cells sorted from blood. The receptors were sampled from a man aged 18 to 29 in good health. CDR3s include the opening cysteine and the closing phenylalanine or tryptophan. A D gene is named only where the DNA matches it firmly. Clone size is not always given. Where it is, it says once, few, many or a class for expanded clones.

j_call v_call d_call clone_size cdr3_aa cdr3_nt
TRBJ2-5 TRBV11-2 - - CASSLGGRGTQETQYF TGTGCCAGCAGCTTAGGTGGGCGGGGTACTCAAGAGACCCAGTACTTC
TRBJ2-6 TRBV18 - once CASSPPIQGASGANVLTF TGTGCCAGCTCACCCCCAATCCAGGGCGCCTCTGGGGCCAACGTCCTGACTTTC
TRBJ1-6 TRBV9 - - CASSVDRARDSPLHF TGTGCCAGCAGCGTAGACAGGGCCAGGGATTCACCCCTCCACTTT
TRBJ1-2 TRBV7-9 - - CASSLAGPYGYTF TGTGCCAGCAGCTTAGCAGGGCCCTATGGCTACACCTTC
TRBJ2-2 TRBV19 TRBD1 - CASNRGQDTGELFF TGTGCCAGTAACAGGGGGCAAGACACCGGGGAGCTGTTTTTT
TRBJ1-1 TRBV2 TRBD1 - CASSVPLLTGFSNTEAFF TGTGCCAGCAGTGTTCCTCTTTTGACAGGGTTTAGTAACACTGAAGCTTTCTTT
TRBJ2-5 TRBV19 - - CASSIGGAYQETQYF TGTGCCAGTAGTATCGGAGGGGCCTACCAAGAGACCCAGTACTTC
TRBJ2-5 TRBV25-1 TRBD1 - CASADRGRKTQYF TGTGCCAGCGCCGACAGGGGGCGTAAGACCCAGTACTTC
TRBJ1-1 TRBV10-1 - once CASSGSTVWNGEAFF TGCGCCAGCAGCGGGTCGACAGTCTGGAACGGTGAAGCTTTCTTT
TRBJ2-1 TRBV10-1 TRBD2 - CASSESPWTSGRVVLNEQFF TGCGCCAGCAGTGAGTCCCCCTGGACTAGCGGGAGGGTTGTATTGAATGAGCAGTTCTTC
TRBJ1-5 TRBV19 TRBD1 - CASQGQGSGNQPQHF TGTGCCAGTCAAGGACAGGGATCGGGCAATCAGCCCCAGCATTTT
TRBJ1-5 TRBV6-1 - once CASSEDQGRNQPQHF TGTGCCAGCAGTGAGGATCAGGGGAGGAATCAGCCCCAGCATTTT
TRBJ1-2 TRBV9 TRBD1 - CASSGTGINYGYTF TGTGCCAGCAGCGGGACAGGGATTAACTATGGCTACACCTTC
TRBJ2-1 TRBV7-7 TRBD2 - CASSLGAGGANEQFF TGTGCTAGCAGCTTAGGAGCGGGGGGGGCCAATGAGCAGTTCTTC
TRBJ2-5 TRBV11-2 - - CASRRGGSKETQYF TGTGCCAGCAGGAGAGGGGGATCAAAAGAGACCCAGTACTTC
TRBJ1-2 TRBV21-1 - - CASTSGQGTGYTF TGTGCCAGCACCTCTGGTCAGGGGACTGGCTACACCTTC
TRBJ2-7 TRBV6-5 - - CASTPGNAQGQYF TGTGCCAGCACCCCGGGGAACGCCCAAGGGCAGTACTTC
TRBJ1-1 TRBV6-5 - - CASSRIQVNTEAFF TGTGCCAGCAGTCGTATACAGGTGAACACTGAAGCTTTCTTT
TRBJ2-1 TRBV7-2 TRBD2 once CASSLLAGEGEQFF TGTGCCAGCAGCTTACTAGCGGGAGAAGGCGAGCAGTTCTTC
TRBJ2-5 TRBV11-2 TRBD1 - CASSLNRGQETQYF TGTGCCAGCAGCTTAAACAGGGGTCAAGAGACCCAGTACTTC
TRBJ2-1 TRBV6-6 - - CASRQETSGVYNEQFF TGTGCCAGCAGACAAGAGACTAGTGGGGTCTACAATGAGCAGTTCTTC
TRBJ2-5 TRBV29-1 TRBD2 - CSVAHTSGEETQYF TGCAGCGTCGCCCATACTAGCGGGGAAGAGACCCAGTACTTC
TRBJ1-2 TRBV5-6 TRBD1 - CASRDLRGLGYGYTF TGTGCCAGCAGGGACCTTAGGGGGCTAGGCTATGGCTACACCTTC
TRBJ2-5 TRBV10-1 - - CASSGGGAETQYF TGCGCCAGCAGTGGAGGTGGCGCGGAGACCCAGTACTTC
TRBJ2-1 TRBV6-1 - - CASSGQGTEQFF TGTGCCAGCAGTGGTCAGGGGACTGAGCAGTTCTTC
TRBJ2-5 TRBV5-1 - - CASSLAYQETQYF TGCGCCAGCAGCTTGGCGTACCAAGAGACCCAGTACTTC
TRBJ2-1 TRBV30 - - CAWSGYNEQFF TGTGCCTGGAGTGGGTACAATGAGCAGTTCTTC
TRBJ2-5 TRBV4-2 TRBD2 - CASSQGAGGLETQYF TGTGCCAGCAGCCAAGGGGCGGGGGGGCTTGAGACCCAGTACTTC
TRBJ1-1 TRBV27 - - CASSLSHTENTEAFF TGTGCCAGCAGTTTATCGCACACGGAGAACACTGAAGCTTTCTTT
TRBJ1-1 TRBV7-2 - - CASSLRRGTEAFF TGTGCCAGCAGCTTAAGAAGGGGCACTGAAGCTTTCTTT
TRBJ2-7 TRBV2 - - CASSAGQHLGQYF TGTGCCAGCAGTGCAGGACAGCACCTAGGGCAGTACTTC
TRBJ1-6 TRBV11-2 TRBD1 - CASSLGGQEGISPLHF TGTGCCAGCAGCTTAGGGGGACAGGAGGGGATTTCACCCCTCCACTTT
TRBJ2-2 TRBV7-2 - - CASSLEQGRGTGELFF TGTGCCAGCAGCTTAGAACAGGGAAGAGGCACCGGGGAGCTGTTTTTT
TRBJ1-3 TRBV5-6 - few CASSVGPSGNTIYF TGTGCCAGCAGCGTCGGGCCTTCTGGAAACACCATATATTTT
TRBJ2-3 TRBV10-1 TRBD2 - CASSDLAGSGTDTQYF TGCGCCAGCAGCGATTTAGCGGGAAGTGGCACAGATACGCAGTATTTT
TRBJ1-2 TRBV28 - - CASSLEGTYGYTF TGTGCCAGCAGTTTGGAGGGGACGTATGGCTACACCTTC
TRBJ2-7 TRBV6-5 TRBD2 - CASSKSGSRYEQYF TGTGCCAGCAGTAAAAGCGGGAGTCGGTACGAGCAGTACTTC
TRBJ2-5 TRBV29-1 - - CSVDGQGYQETQYF TGCAGCGTTGATGGGCAGGGATACCAAGAGACCCAGTACTTC
TRBJ2-7 TRBV27 TRBD2 - CASSSGLARDEQYF TGTGCCAGCAGTTCGGGACTAGCGCGCGACGAGCAGTACTTC
TRBJ2-1 TRBV6-6 - - CASTIMNEQFF TGTGCCAGCACCATAATGAATGAGCAGTTCTTC
TRBJ2-3 TRBV27 TRBD2 - CASSRLAVTDTQYF TGTGCCAGCAGTAGACTAGCGGTAACAGATACGCAGTATTTT
TRBJ1-2 TRBV28 - - CASTWPTGDGYGYTF TGTGCCAGCACCTGGCCGACGGGGGACGGCTATGGCTACACCTTC
TRBJ1-5 TRBV23-1 TRBD1 - CASSKPGTGSHQPQHF TGCGCCAGCAGTAAGCCCGGGACAGGGAGTCATCAGCCCCAGCATTTT
TRBJ1-6 TRBV27 TRBD1 - CASTLRQGDYNSPLHF TGTGCCAGCACCCTCCGACAGGGGGACTATAATTCACCCCTCCACTTT
TRBJ2-7 TRBV10-3 TRBD2 - CAIGRTSGSYEQYF TGTGCCATCGGCAGGACTAGCGGGAGCTACGAGCAGTACTTC
TRBJ1-5 TRBV7-2 - - CASSLGGGGQPQHF TGTGCCAGCAGCTTAGGAGGGGGAGGGCAGCCCCAGCATTTT
TRBJ1-1 TRBV4-1 TRBD1 - CASSQERRMTGRKNTEAFF TGCGCCAGCAGCCAAGAGCGCCGAATGACAGGGAGGAAAAACACTGAAGCTTTCTTT
TRBJ2-3 TRBV12-5 - - CASGLVPGTSTDTQYF TGTGCTAGTGGTTTGGTACCGGGAACCTCCACAGATACGCAGTATTTT
TRBJ2-2 TRBV6-1 - once CASSGQAAGELFF TGTGCCAGCAGTGGGCAGGCGGCCGGGGAGCTGTTTTTT
TRBJ1-5 TRBV11-2 TRBD1 - CASSPIGDPGQGRCPQHF TGTGCCAGCAGCCCTATCGGGGATCCGGGACAGGGAAGATGTCCCCAGCATTTT
TRBJ2-1 TRBV5-4 - - CASSLVLAGNNEQFF TGTGCCAGCAGCTTGGTGTTAGCTGGTAACAATGAGCAGTTCTTC